This TCR beta chain was observed in a study of a mutant IDH1 vaccine in newly diagnosed glioma. Overall study context: Commencement of vaccination occurred 4-6 weeks following radiotherapy alone, or concurrently with temozolomide cycles.

This clone was detected only once. Antigen unknown. The germline V gene has CDR1 MGHDK and CDR2 SYGVNS. Trimming removed 5 bases from V and 0 bases from J; junction bases left unmatched: 7. This CDR3 is 16 amino acids long. The time point here: week 23, last vaccination. The vaccine gave 300 ug of a 20-mer mutant IDH1 peptide subcutaneously per dose. TCRdb keeps only in-frame clones here, not all; method: immunoSEQ multiplex PCR. The sample lists about 38,000 clones; 81% were seen once. The chain joins TRBV25-1 to TRBJ2-5; TRBD2 matches 9 bases. The source of this sequence is a middle-aged man with glioma. This sample comprised PBMCs, obtained from a glioma patient whose treatment included an IDH1 peptide vaccine. CDR3 region: CASSSRTSVYQETQYF. The CDR3 DNA reads TGTGCCAGCAGTTCCCGGACTAGCGTGTACCAAGAGACCCAGTACTTC.